The rows below give T cell receptor beta chains drawn from one sample of a study of T cells in Graves' hyperthyroidism and ophthalmopathy. MiXCR was run by TCRdb on the multiplex PCR reads, yielding one entry per CDR3 protein. The table lists 650,000 to 850,000 distinct CDR3 sequences, roughly 20% of them singletons, with approximately 15% in the top ten. Sequenced material: blood. The source of these receptors is a woman in her forties or fifties with Graves' hyperthyroidism that later progressed to Graves' ophthalmopathy. CDR3s include the opening cysteine and the closing phenylalanine or tryptophan. The order of the fields is CDR3 length, V gene, J gene, clone size, D gene, CDR3 protein. A D gene is named only where the DNA matches it firmly. Rows give clone size only sometimes, using once, few, many, or a class for an expanded clone.

>15|TRBV4-2|TRBJ1-2|-|-
CASSQATGMNYGYTF
>16|TRBV7-3|TRBJ2-6|-|-
CASSSQWDSGANVLTF
>13|TRBV12-5|TRBJ1-4|few|-
CASGLSPSEKLFF
>16|TRBV10-3|TRBJ1-1|-|TRBD1
CAISESKTGFGTEALF
>13|TRBV6-1|TRBJ1-3|-|-
CASIPFSGNTIYF
>15|TRBV18|TRBJ1-6|-|-
CASSPAGRTNSPLHF
>14|TRBV5-1|TRBJ2-2|-|-
CASSLERATGELFF
>16|TRBV2|TRBJ1-5|-|-
CASSEALADRSQPQHF
>16|TRBV9|TRBJ2-3|-|-
CASSPTRRASTDTQYF
>16|TRBV20-1|TRBJ1-5|-|TRBD1
CSARKDRGPGNQPQHF
>14|TRBV12-3/TRBV12-4|TRBJ1-5|-|-
CASRSGPRNQPQHF
>14|TRBV7-9|TRBJ1-6|-|-
CASSREQKGSPLHF
>14|TRBV6-1|TRBJ1-5|many|TRBD1
CASSKTGGIQPQHF
>16|TRBV2|TRBJ2-2|-|-
CASDPSPGVATGELFF
>17|TRBV6-1|TRBJ2-7|few|TRBD2
CASSEALLASGPYEQYF
>13|TRBV6-1|TRBJ1-2|few|-
CASRGGLDYGYTF
>11|TRBV29-1|TRBJ2-2|-|-
CSVVWFGELFF
>16|TRBV9|TRBJ1-1|many|TRBD1
CASSAKRSEGATEAFF
>15|TRBV30|TRBJ2-3|few|TRBD1
CAWSGGQGAGDTQYF
>13|TRBV12-3/TRBV12-4|TRBJ1-1|many|-
CASSKAANTEAFF
>14|TRBV5-1|TRBJ2-7|many|TRBD1
CASSYTGGLYEQYF
>15|TRBV11-2|TRBJ1-6|many|TRBD1
CASSLRTGADSPLHF
>14|TRBV20-1|TRBJ2-1|few|TRBD2
CSAEPGGAWDEQFF
>14|TRBV13|TRBJ1-2|-|-
CASSLLAANYGYTF